These 32 T cell receptor beta chains came from one sample sequenced in a study of glioma-infiltrating T cells. TCR alpha and beta CDR3 regions were amplified from RNA using iRepertoire nested multiplex PCR. TCRdb independently ran MiXCR on the multiplex PCR reads; one entry per CDR3 protein. Counted here are about 140,000 distinct CDR3 sequences, 39% occurring once; the ten biggest clones make up 15% to 25%. Sequenced material: glioma tissue, nonneoplastic brain tissue, or PBMCs (not recorded which). These TCRs come from a human donor with low-grade glioma or glioblastoma, undergoing nonglioma brain surgery, or in good health (not recorded which).

The V gene is TRBV27, the J gene TRBJ2-7; tentative D call: TRBD2 (5 bases). V was shortened by 2 bases and J by 4 bases, with 9 bases between the two germline ends. Germline V lookup: CDR1 MNHEY, CDR2 SMNVEV (reference sequence). The CDR3 is 13 residues long. The CDR3 region is CASSLRRQYEQYF. The CDR3, as DNA: TGTGCCAGCAGTTTACGGAGGCAGTACGAGCAGTACTTC.

This clonotype has ten or more counts. This chain uses TRBV6-2 or TRBV6-3 with TRBJ2-3, with D hard to call. The CDR3 runs to 15 residues. From germline, CDR1 is MNHEY and CDR2 SVGEGT. The ends were cut back, 0 bases at V and 0 bases at J, with 7 bases in the middle. CDR3 region: CASSYSAESTDTQYF. DNA of the CDR3: TGTGCCAGCAGTTACTCGGCGGAAAGCACAGATACGCAGTATTTT.

This clonotype was counted a few times. The J gene is TRBJ1-5, the V gene TRBV28, with D hard to call. Germline V gene sequence: CDR1 MDHEN, CDR2 SYDVKM. The V end was cut by 7 bases, the J end by 4 bases, with 14 bases between. There are 14 residues in the CDR3. DNA of the CDR3: TGTGCCAGCAAGAAACGATTCCCAAATCAGCCCCAGCATTTT. It is translated as CASKKRFPNQPQHF. Full variable domain (remainder filled in from reference TRBV28 and TRBJ1-5): DVKVTQSSRYLVKRTGEKVFLECVQDMDHENMFWYRQDPGLGLRLIYFSYDVKMKEKGDIPEGYSVSREKKERFSLILESASTNQTSMYLCASKKRFPNQPQHFGDGTRLSIL.

The chain couples TRBV4-1 to TRBJ1-4; possibly TRBD1 for D (6 bases). CDR1 is MGHRA, CDR2 YSYEKL, per germline. The CDR3 loop spans 15 amino acids. Between the trimmed V and J ends, which lost 0 bases and 7 bases, there was a span of 12 bases. CDR3 nucleotides: TGCGCCAGCAGCCAAGATCGGGGGCTAGGTGAAAAACTGTTTTTT. It translates to CASSQDRGLGEKLFF.

This clonotype came up once. The chain carries TRBV12-3 or TRBV12-4 and TRBJ2-5; TRBD2 agrees at 7 bases. The CDR3 consists of 15 residues. The V gene end was trimmed by 5 bases and the J gene end by 4 bases; junction bases not matched to a gene: 10. The CDR3 here is CASSQPGGGAETQYF. The CDR3 nucleotides are TGTGCCAGCAGTCAGCCTGGGGGAGGGGCAGAGACCCAGTACTTC.

The chain is built from TRBV6-9 and TRBJ2-7; D is unresolved. Germline values: CDR1 MNHGY, CDR2 SVAAGI. Trimming left V 4 bases short and J 2 bases short, with 12 bases between. The CDR3 contains 14 residues. The CDR3 nucleotides read TGTGCCAGCAGTTCGGCTCTCGAACCCTACGAGCAGTACTTC. Translation gives CASSSALEPYEQYF.

At least ten counts were recorded for this clonotype. V is TRBV20-1 and J is TRBJ2-3; no clear D. Per the germline V gene, CDR1 is DFQATT and CDR2 is SNEGSKA (reference sequence). CDR3 length equals 14 residues. Trimming cost V 5 bases and J 2 bases, with 14 bases left between them. The CDR3 DNA follows: TGCAGTGCTTCTGGGTTGGAATTCACAGATACGCAGTATTTT. Translated: CSASGLEFTDTQYF.

In this sample, this clonotype turned up a few times. J is TRBJ1-1 and V is TRBV7-9, with D maybe TRBD1 (6 bases). V was shortened by 5 bases and J by 6 bases, with 16 bases between the two germline ends. The CDR3 spans 14 residues. Germline CDR1 is SEHNR and CDR2 is FQNEAQ (reference sequence). The CDR3 loop is CASSQRGSDSEAFF. Here the CDR3 DNA reads TGTGCCAGCAGCCAGAGGGGGTCTGACTCTGAAGCTTTCTTT.

The sample holds a few counts of this clonotype. As DNA, the CDR3 is TGTGCCAGCAGTTTATCGGGGAATAATGAGCAGTTCTTC. Protein product: CASSLSGNNEQFF. The rearrangement uses TRBV27 and TRBJ2-1; D is unresolved. Per the germline V gene, CDR1 is MNHEY and CDR2 is SMNVEV (reference sequence). V lost 0 bases and J 7 bases, leaving 7 bases between the germline ends. This CDR3 is 13 amino acids long.

The chain uses TRBV18 and TRBJ2-1; tentatively, D is TRBD2 (6 bases). This CDR3 region has 15 residues. Deletions cut 3 bases from V and 5 bases from J, with 14 bases between. Germline V gene sequence: CDR1 KGHSH, CDR2 LQKENI. The CDR3 protein is CASSPTEGSHNEQFF. CDR3 DNA sequence: TGTGCCAGCTCACCGACGGAGGGGTCCCACAATGAGCAGTTCTTC. The full variable domain, its missing parts supplied by reference TRBV18 and TRBJ2-1, is NAGVMQNPRHLVRRRGQEARLRCSPMKGHSHVYWYRQLPEEGLKFMVYLQKENIIDESGMPKERFSAEFPKEGPSILRIQQVVRGDSAAYFCASSPTEGSHNEQFFGPGTRLTVL.

The V call is TRBV4-1, the J call TRBJ2-7; tentatively, D is TRBD1 (5 bases). Germline-derived CDR1 and CDR2 are MGHRA and YSYEKL. V lost 1 base, J lost 3 bases, and 10 bases lay in between. CDR3 size: 14 residues. In DNA form, the CDR3 reads TGCGCCAGCAGCCAAGTTGGACAAATCTACGAGCAGTACTTC. Amino acids: CASSQVGQIYEQYF.

The CDR3 loop reads CASSVQAGEYEQYF. For the CDR3, the DNA is TGTGCCAGCAGTGTTCAAGCGGGGGAGTACGAGCAGTACTTC. The chain couples TRBV2 to TRBJ2-7; TRBD2 agrees at 8 bases. The V gene end was trimmed by 4 bases and the J gene end by 4 bases; junction bases not matched to a gene: 6. The germline V gene has CDR1 SNHLY and CDR2 FYNNEI. The CDR3 runs to 14 residues.

The J gene is TRBJ2-1, the V gene TRBV7-8, with 9 bases matching TRBD2. The germline V gene encodes CDR1 SGHVS and CDR2 FQNEAQ. The CDR3 extends over 16 amino acids. V gave up 5 bases and J gave up 7 bases; unmatched junction bases: 12. CDR3 loop: CASSPSGTSRMNEQFF. The CDR3 DNA follows: TGTGCCAGCAGCCCATCTGGGACTAGCCGGATGAATGAGCAGTTCTTC.

This clonotype was counted between two and nine times. The chain is built from TRBV7-2 and TRBJ2-3; 10 positions match TRBD2. Per germline, CDR1 SGHTA and CDR2 FQGNSA. The CDR3 covers 17 residues. The V segment lost 2 bases and the J segment 2 bases; nucleotides outside the gene matches: 7. CDR3 in DNA: TGTGCCAGCAGCTTAATAGCGGGGGGACGGTACACAGATACGCAGTATTTT. It codes for CASSLIAGGRYTDTQYF.

The chain recombines TRBV28 with TRBJ2-7, with D unclear. Germline values: CDR1 MDHEN, CDR2 SYDVKM. V was clipped by 8 bases and J by 3 bases, with 11 bases between them. This CDR3 region has 12 residues. CDR3 bases: TGTGCCAGCTTCAGCCAAGACTACGAGCAGTACTTC. Translation: CASFSQDYEQYF. The variable domain in full, with the rest retrieved from reference TRBV28 and TRBJ2-7, is DVKVTQSSRYLVKRTGEKVFLECVQDMDHENMFWYRQDPGLGLRLIYFSYDVKMKEKGDIPEGYSVSREKKERFSLILESASTNQTSMYLCASFSQDYEQYFGPGTRLTVT.

The sample holds a few counts of this clonotype. V is TRBV6-1 and J is TRBJ2-7; a weak D match, TRBD1 (6 bases). CDR1 MNHNS and CDR2 SASEGT come from the germline V gene. This CDR3 contains 13 residues. The germline V and J ends were trimmed by 5 bases and 2 bases, with 10 bases remaining between them. The CDR3 sequence: CASSSGQTYEQYF. The CDR3 coding sequence is TGTGCCAGCAGTTCAGGACAGACCTACGAGCAGTACTTC.

This clonotype has more than one count but fewer than ten. This chain joins TRBV6-1 and TRBJ2-1; D gene uncertain. The CDR3 is 13 amino acids. Per the germline V gene, CDR1 is MNHNS and CDR2 is SASEGT. The ends were cut back, 6 bases at V and 5 bases at J, with 11 bases in the middle. CDR3 nucleotide sequence: TGTGCCAGCAGGCGATCGAATGACAATGAGCAGTTCTTC. This gives the protein CASRRSNDNEQFF.

The chain joins TRBV6-1 to TRBJ1-2; D possibly corresponds to TRBD1 (5 bases). Trimming took 6 bases from V and 8 from J, leaving 16 bases between them. CDR1 is MNHNS and CDR2 is SASEGT in the germline V gene. This CDR3 comprises 13 residues. CDR3 coding DNA: TGTGCCAGCAGCGACAGTCCCCCTATAGGCTACACCTTC. This encodes CASSDSPPIGYTF.

This clonotype is a singleton in its sample. This sequence joins TRBV2 and TRBJ2-3; the match to TRBD2 covers 12 bases. Per germline, CDR1 SNHLY and CDR2 FYNNEI. The trim removed 6 bases at V and 2 bases at J, leaving 3 bases unmatched. This CDR3 spans 15 amino acids. CDR3 DNA sequence: TGTGCCAGCAGAGGACTAGCGGGGAACACAGATACGCAGTATTTT. This translates into CASRGLAGNTDTQYF.

In this sample, this clonotype turned up a few times. This chain links TRBV7-8 with TRBJ2-3, with 9 positions matching TRBD2. J gave up 7 bases and V 6 bases, and 8 bases lay outside the gene matches. CDR1 and CDR2 (germline): SGHVS, FQNEAQ. This CDR3 has 14 amino acids. The CDR3 spells CASREGTSLNTQYF. CDR3 nucleotides: TGTGCCAGCAGGGAAGGGACTAGCCTAAATACGCAGTATTTT.

This clonotype was counted ten times or more. The chain has TRBV28 and TRBJ2-5, with D perhaps being TRBD1 or TRBD2 (5 bases each). V was trimmed by 7 bases and J by 5 bases, leaving 20 bases between them. Germline V gene sequence: CDR1 MDHEN, CDR2 SYDVKM. The CDR3 extends over 15 amino acids. The CDR3 region has the DNA TGTGCCAGCACCGAGGGACGGGATTGGAAGGAGACCCAGTACTTC. This sequence encodes CASTEGRDWKETQYF.

The CDR3 loop reads CAISESGSGTGNSPLHF. CDR3 coding DNA: TGTGCCATCAGTGAGTCGGGATCCGGGACAGGGAATTCACCCCTCCACTTT. This rearrangement joins TRBV10-3 to TRBJ1-6; the match to TRBD1 covers 9 bases. Trimming cost V 0 bases and J 7 bases; bases outside gene matches: 7. Germline V CDR1 and CDR2: ENHRY, SYGVKD. CDR3 size: 17 residues.

The V call is TRBV7-9, the J call TRBJ1-6; tentative D call: TRBD1 (5 bases). Germline CDR1 reads SEHNR; CDR2 reads FQNEAQ (reference sequence). This CDR3 has 13 residues. The V end lost 5 bases, the J end lost 11 bases, and 13 bases lay between the germline ends. In DNA form, the CDR3 reads TGTGCCAGCAGCCCTGGGACGGCCGCACCCCTCCACTTT. As protein: CASSPGTAAPLHF.

With respect to this clonotype: One end of the junction does not line up with germline, which may come from a read error. The chain links TRBV15 to TRBJ1-5; tentative D call: TRBD1 (5 bases). CDR1 and CDR2 (germline): LNHNV, YYDKDF (reference sequence). This CDR3 comprises 14 residues. The CDR3 protein is CATSRDRVSQPRHF. The CDR3 DNA reads TGTGCCACCAGCAGAGACAGGGTCTCTCAGCCCCGGCATTTT.

The chain couples TRBV11-3 to TRBJ2-2, with 12 bases identical to TRBD2. Per germline, CDR1 SGHNT and CDR2 YENEEA. With V trimmed by 6 bases and J by 2 bases, 1 base remained unmatched. CDR3 length: 15 residues. The CDR3 sequence: CASRLAGGNTGELFF. The CDR3 DNA follows: TGTGCCAGCAGACTAGCGGGAGGAAACACCGGGGAGCTGTTTTTT.

The table lists this clonotype with a count of one. At one of its ends the junction is not consistent with the germline gene, which may arise from a read error. The gene calls are TRBV6-2 or TRBV6-3 and TRBJ1-3, with D unresolved. The germline CDR1 and CDR2 sequences are MNHEY and SVGEGT. The CDR3 is 13 residues long. CDR3 amino acids: CASSYSSGDTIYF. The CDR3 DNA sequence: TGTGCCAGCAGTTACAGCTCTGGAGACACCATATATTTT.

The CDR3 protein is CARSPGAPAHQPQHF. The CDR3 nucleotides are TGTGCCAGGAGCCCGGGGGCGCCGGCTCATCAGCCCCAGCATTTT. The chain combines TRBV6-1 with TRBJ1-5, with a weak D call TRBD1 (6 bases). Germline loops: CDR1 MNHNS, CDR2 SASEGT. Trimming left V 9 bases short and J 5 bases short, with 20 bases between. The CDR3 spans 15 residues.

At least ten counts were recorded for this clonotype. The J gene is TRBJ2-5, the V gene TRBV4-3; D not resolved. V gave up 4 bases and J gave up 2 bases, with 11 bases separating them. CDR3 length equals 14 residues. Germline values: CDR1 LGHNA, CDR2 YSLEER. As DNA, the CDR3 is TGCGCCAGCAGCCCCTACAGAGATCAAGAGACCCAGTACTTC. Residues: CASSPYRDQETQYF.

Worth noting for this clonotype: At one end the junction does not follow the germline gene, possibly because of a read error. The gene calls are TRBV3-1 and TRBJ1-2; the D gene is possibly TRBD1 (5 bases). The germline V gene has CDR1 LGHDT and CDR2 YNNKEL (reference sequence). The CDR3 has 12 amino acids. CDR3 DNA: TGTGCCAGCAGCCAACCAAGGGGCGCAGAGTCCTTC. Translating gives CASSQPRGAESF. The full variable domain, in which reference TRBV3-1 and TRBJ1-2 provide the parts outside the CDR3, is DTAVSQTPKYLVTQMGNDKSIKCEQNLGHDTMYWYKQDSKKFLKIMFSYNNKELIINETVPNRFSPKSPDKAHLNLHINSLELGDSAVYFCASSQPRGAESFGSGTRLTVV.

The chain is built from TRBV20-1 and TRBJ2-5, with TRBD2 identical over 8 bases. Germline CDR1 reads DFQATT; CDR2 reads SNEGSKA (reference sequence). V trimming: 1 base; J trimming: 5 bases; junction bases outside the gene matches: 6. The CDR3 is 14 amino acids. This chain's CDR3 is CSARGRGVDETQYF. CDR3 bases: TGCAGTGCTAGAGGGCGGGGGGTGGACGAGACCCAGTACTTC.

The genes are TRBV10-1 and TRBJ2-3, with 10 bases identical to TRBD2. CDR3 length equals 15 residues. V lost 3 bases to trimming and J lost 5 bases; unmatched junction nucleotides: 5. The germline gives CDR1 WNHNN, CDR2 SYGVQD (reference sequence). CDR3 loop: CASSELAGQLDTQYF. The CDR3 DNA sequence: TGCGCCAGCAGTGAACTAGCGGGACAACTAGATACGCAGTATTTT.

The V call is TRBV7-2, the J call TRBJ1-2; D is perhaps TRBD1 (6 bases). CDR1 SGHTA and CDR2 FQGNSA come from the germline V gene. This CDR3 contains 13 residues. Trimming took off 6 bases at V and 6 bases at J, with 14 bases between the two ends. DNA for the CDR3: TGTGCCAGCAGTTACAGGGTTGGAGATGGCTACACCTTC. Amino acids: CASSYRVGDGYTF.